This T cell receptor (beta chain) was recovered during a study of OX40 agonist ivuxolimab in advanced cancers. Whole-study findings and limits: Expansion of clones was among the lowest in partial responders at 0.1-3.0 mg/kg.

The data were produced by immunoSEQ multiplex PCR, yet TCRdb's version contains in-frame clones alone and is incomplete. The sample has 15,000 to 20,000 clones; around 80% are singletons. This CDR3 has 20 residues. After removal of 2 bases from V and 0 bases from J, the junction contained 13 bases not matched to a gene. CDR1 is SNHLY, CDR2 FYNNEI, per germline. This clone has only a few counts. Its target is not known. This rearrangement joins TRBV2 to TRBJ2-1; 10 nucleotides agree with TRBD2. The input for sequencing was CD4+ or CD8+ T cells sorted from blood, taken in a trial of the OX40 agonist ivuxolimab. The clonotype originates from an adult with an advanced solid tumor such as melanoma, head and neck, liver or kidney cancer. The DNA of the CDR3 is TGTGCCAGCAGTGAAACGGATAAGCGGGAGGGATTTAGCTCCTACAATGAGCAGTTCTTC. Amino acids: CASSETDKREGFSSYNEQFF.